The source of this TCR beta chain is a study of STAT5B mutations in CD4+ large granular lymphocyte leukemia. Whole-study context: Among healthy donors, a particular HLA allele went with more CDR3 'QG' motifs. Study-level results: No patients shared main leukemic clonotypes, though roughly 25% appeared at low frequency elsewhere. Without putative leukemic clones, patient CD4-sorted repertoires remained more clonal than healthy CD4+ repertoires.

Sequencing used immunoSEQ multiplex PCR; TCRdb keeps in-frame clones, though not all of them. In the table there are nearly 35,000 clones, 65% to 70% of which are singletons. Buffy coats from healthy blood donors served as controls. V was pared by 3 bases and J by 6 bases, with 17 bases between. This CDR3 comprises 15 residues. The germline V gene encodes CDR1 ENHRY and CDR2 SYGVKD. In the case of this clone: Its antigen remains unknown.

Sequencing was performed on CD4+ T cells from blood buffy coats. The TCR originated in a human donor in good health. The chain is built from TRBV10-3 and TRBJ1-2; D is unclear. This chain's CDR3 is CAISDLPVLGHGYTF. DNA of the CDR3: TGTGCCATCAGTGACCTCCCGGTTCTTGGGCATGGCTACACCTTC.